This TCR beta chain was retrieved from a study of blood T cell repertoires in COVID-19. About the study: Spain, Italy and the United States supplied samples that represented acute and convalescent COVID-19. The analysed material was cDNA or gDNA that came from T cells, B-cell-depleted T cells, or PBMCs.

V dropped 5 bases and J dropped 5; count of bases not matched to a gene: 11. CDR1 is MDHEN and CDR2 is SYDVKM in the germline V gene. The CDR3 loop spans 15 amino acids. In the original analysis: Amplification of reference gene primers provided the estimated nucleated cell counts. Generated by immunoSEQ multiplex PCR, the TCRdb table keeps only in-frame clones and is missing some. D and trimming come from the DNA, and the V and J calls and clone size come from that table. Of 150,000 to 200,000 clones listed, 65% to 90% were seen once; the top ten hold roughly 9.1%. This chain joins TRBV28 and TRBJ2-5; 7 positions agree with TRBD2. The TCR comes from a man aged 50-60 years with active or convalescent COVID-19. Sequencing used peripheral blood. CDR3: CASSPRGRSRETQYF. In DNA, the CDR3 is TGTGCCAGCAGTCCGCGGGGGAGAAGCAGGGAGACCCAGTACTTC. Looking up the rest from reference TRBV28 and TRBJ2-5 gives the full variable domain: DVKVTQSSRYLVKRTGEKVFLECVQDMDHENMFWYRQDPGLGLRLIYFSYDVKMKEKGDIPEGYSVSREKKERFSLILESASTNQTSMYLCASSPRGRSRETQYFGPGTRLLVL.